A selection of T cell receptor beta chains follows, all from one sample in a study of shared clonotypes between healthy human individuals. Profiled with immunoSEQ multiplex PCR; TCRdb holds only in-frame clones, not every one. Among approximately 1.5 million clones listed, nearly 99% were seen once. Sequencing used naive CD4+ T cells sorted from blood. The receptors were sampled from a man younger than 40 in good health. Both conserved end residues are part of each CDR3. The order of the fields is CDR3 protein, CDR3 DNA, clone size, D gene, V gene, J gene. D genes are given only for firm matches. For some rows the clone size is stated as once, few or many, or as a class when expanded; others skip it.

cdr3_aa: CASSVSLAGASYNEQFF; cdr3_nt: TGTGCCAGCAGCGTAAGCCTAGCGGGAGCGTCCTACAATGAGCAGTTCTTC; clone_size: NA; d_call: TRBD2; v_call: TRBV9; j_call: TRBJ2-1
cdr3_aa: CASSLFAGNQPQHF; cdr3_nt: TGTGCCAGCAGCTTGTTTGCGGGAAATCAGCCCCAGCATTTT; clone_size: NA; d_call: NA; v_call: TRBV5-5; j_call: TRBJ1-5
cdr3_aa: CASSVAGQETQYF; cdr3_nt: TGTGCCAGCAGCGTTGCGGGTCAAGAGACCCAGTACTTC; clone_size: NA; d_call: NA; v_call: TRBV9; j_call: TRBJ2-5
cdr3_aa: CASSGQPNQPQHF; cdr3_nt: TGCGCCAGCAGTGGGCAGCCCAATCAGCCCCAGCATTTT; clone_size: NA; d_call: NA; v_call: TRBV10-1; j_call: TRBJ1-5
cdr3_aa: CASSHDIRGYEQYF; cdr3_nt: TGTGCCAGCAGCCACGATATTCGGGGATACGAGCAGTACTTC; clone_size: NA; d_call: NA; v_call: TRBV7-9; j_call: TRBJ2-7
cdr3_aa: CASSLTSGRAYEQYF; cdr3_nt: TGCGCCAGCAGCCTGACTAGCGGGAGGGCCTACGAGCAGTACTTC; clone_size: NA; d_call: TRBD2; v_call: TRBV10-2; j_call: TRBJ2-7
cdr3_aa: CASSFQAGGIYEQYF; cdr3_nt: TGTGCCAGCAGCTTCCAGGCAGGGGGCATCTACGAGCAGTACTTC; clone_size: NA; d_call: TRBD1; v_call: TRBV7-2; j_call: TRBJ2-7
cdr3_aa: CASSPPLQYEQFF; cdr3_nt: TGTGCCAGTAGTCCCCCCCTACAATATGAGCAGTTCTTC; clone_size: once; d_call: NA; v_call: TRBV19; j_call: TRBJ2-1
cdr3_aa: CASSAGIGYGETQYF; cdr3_nt: TGTGCCAGCAGTGCAGGTATAGGGTACGGAGAGACCCAGTACTTC; clone_size: NA; d_call: NA; v_call: TRBV6-5; j_call: TRBJ2-5
cdr3_aa: CASSFFEDTEAFF; cdr3_nt: TGTGCCAGCAGTTTTTTCGAGGACACTGAAGCTTTCTTT; clone_size: NA; d_call: NA; v_call: TRBV2; j_call: TRBJ1-1
cdr3_aa: CASSILGPRAGELFF; cdr3_nt: TGTGCCAGCAGCATTCTGGGACCCCGGGCCGGGGAGCTGTTTTTT; clone_size: NA; d_call: NA; v_call: TRBV7-3; j_call: TRBJ2-2
cdr3_aa: CATSGEGSGELFF; cdr3_nt: TGTGCCACCTCCGGGGAGGGTTCGGGGGAGCTGTTTTTT; clone_size: NA; d_call: TRBD2; v_call: TRBV2; j_call: TRBJ2-2
cdr3_aa: CASSLWVGGGGMGHEQYF; cdr3_nt: TGTGCCAGCAGTTTATGGGTAGGGGGTGGCGGGATGGGCCACGAGCAGTACTTC; clone_size: NA; d_call: NA; v_call: TRBV28; j_call: TRBJ2-7
cdr3_aa: CASSLTGTDLYEQYF; cdr3_nt: TGTGCCAGCAGCCTAACCGGGACAGACCTTTACGAGCAGTACTTC; clone_size: NA; d_call: TRBD1; v_call: TRBV4-2; j_call: TRBJ2-7
cdr3_aa: CATFSDHSEQFF; cdr3_nt: TGTGCCACCTTTAGCGACCATTCCGAGCAGTTCTTC; clone_size: NA; d_call: NA; v_call: TRBV15; j_call: TRBJ2-1
cdr3_aa: CASRSTGSNYGYTF; cdr3_nt: TGTGCCAGCAGATCGACAGGATCTAACTATGGCTACACCTTC; clone_size: NA; d_call: NA; v_call: TRBV6-5; j_call: TRBJ1-2
cdr3_aa: CASSLEREAPYNEQFF; cdr3_nt: TGTGCCAGCAGCTTGGAGCGGGAAGCCCCCTACAATGAGCAGTTCTTC; clone_size: NA; d_call: TRBD2; v_call: TRBV7-3; j_call: TRBJ2-1
cdr3_aa: CASSQRLAYQETQYF; cdr3_nt: TGTGCCAGCAGCCAACGACTAGCGTACCAAGAGACCCAGTACTTC; clone_size: NA; d_call: TRBD2; v_call: TRBV14; j_call: TRBJ2-5
cdr3_aa: CASSQSTGVTGELFF; cdr3_nt: TGTGCCAGCAGCCAAAGCACAGGGGTGACCGGGGAGCTGTTTTTT; clone_size: NA; d_call: TRBD1; v_call: TRBV11-3; j_call: TRBJ2-2
cdr3_aa: CATRGTSGRVGHTDTQYF; cdr3_nt: TGTGCCACCAGGGGGACTAGCGGGAGGGTGGGCCACACAGATACGCAGTATTTT; clone_size: once; d_call: TRBD2; v_call: TRBV15; j_call: TRBJ2-3
cdr3_aa: CASSIKGQIYNEQFF; cdr3_nt: TGTGCCAGTAGTATAAAGGGACAGATCTACAATGAGCAGTTCTTC; clone_size: NA; d_call: TRBD1; v_call: TRBV19; j_call: TRBJ2-1
cdr3_aa: CASSWEAGNTIYF; cdr3_nt: TGTGCCAGCAGTTGGGAGGCTGGAAACACCATATATTTT; clone_size: NA; d_call: NA; v_call: TRBV28; j_call: TRBJ1-3
cdr3_aa: CASSSGLASSYEQYF; cdr3_nt: TGTGCCAGCAGTTCCGGACTAGCGAGCTCCTACGAGCAGTACTTC; clone_size: NA; d_call: TRBD2; v_call: TRBV28; j_call: TRBJ2-7
cdr3_aa: CAISESSRAAAQYF; cdr3_nt: TGTGCCATCAGTGAGTCATCCCGCGCGGCAGCCCAGTACTTC; clone_size: NA; d_call: NA; v_call: TRBV10-3; j_call: TRBJ2-5
cdr3_aa: CASSWGGGETNEKLFF; cdr3_nt: TGTGCCAGCAGCTGGGGCGGAGGGGAGACTAATGAAAAACTGTTTTTT; clone_size: once; d_call: NA; v_call: TRBV7-8; j_call: TRBJ1-4
cdr3_aa: CSVENGRKYNEQFF; cdr3_nt: TGCAGCGTTGAGAACGGCCGGAAATACAATGAGCAGTTCTTC; clone_size: NA; d_call: NA; v_call: TRBV29-1; j_call: TRBJ2-1
cdr3_aa: CASSLIQGRNQPQHF; cdr3_nt: TGTGCCAGTAGCTTGATACAGGGACGGAATCAGCCCCAGCATTTT; clone_size: NA; d_call: NA; v_call: TRBV19; j_call: TRBJ1-5
cdr3_aa: CASSSPRKSSYEQYF; cdr3_nt: TGTGCCAGCAGCTCCCCCAGAAAAAGCTCCTACGAGCAGTACTTC; clone_size: NA; d_call: NA; v_call: TRBV11-2; j_call: TRBJ2-7
cdr3_aa: CASSSRTSGRAVGELFF; cdr3_nt: TGTGCCAGCAGTTCCCGGACTAGCGGGAGGGCCGTCGGGGAGCTGTTTTTT; clone_size: NA; d_call: TRBD2; v_call: TRBV27; j_call: TRBJ2-2
cdr3_aa: CASRGSSNTGELFF; cdr3_nt: TGCGCCAGCCGTGGATCTTCGAACACCGGGGAGCTGTTTTTT; clone_size: NA; d_call: NA; v_call: TRBV5-1; j_call: TRBJ2-2
cdr3_aa: CAWSRKIQGADQPQHF; cdr3_nt: TGTGCCTGGAGTCGTAAAATACAGGGGGCGGATCAGCCCCAGCATTTT; clone_size: once; d_call: TRBD1; v_call: TRBV30; j_call: TRBJ1-5
cdr3_aa: CASSSRYVQWYF; cdr3_nt: TGTGCCAGCAGTTCCCGATACGTGCAGTGGTACTTC; clone_size: NA; d_call: NA; v_call: TRBV27; j_call: TRBJ2-7
cdr3_aa: CASSPAGGGNNEQFF; cdr3_nt: TGTGCCAGTAGCCCTGCCGGGGGTGGCAACAATGAGCAGTTCTTC; clone_size: NA; d_call: NA; v_call: TRBV19; j_call: TRBJ2-1
cdr3_aa: CASSGTASSYEQYF; cdr3_nt: TGTGCCAGCAGTGGGACAGCTAGCTCCTACGAGCAGTACTTC; clone_size: NA; d_call: TRBD1; v_call: TRBV6-6; j_call: TRBJ2-7
cdr3_aa: CATSRTYGTGITFSSYEQYF; cdr3_nt: TGTGCCACCAGCAGAACTTACGGGACAGGTATAACTTTTAGCTCCTACGAGCAGTACTTC; clone_size: NA; d_call: TRBD1; v_call: TRBV15; j_call: TRBJ2-7
cdr3_aa: CASSPQITGQGNYGYTF; cdr3_nt: TGCGCCAGCAGCCCGCAGATCACGGGACAGGGGAACTATGGCTACACCTTC; clone_size: once; d_call: TRBD1; v_call: TRBV4-3; j_call: TRBJ1-2
cdr3_aa: CSVAGYNEQFF; cdr3_nt: TGCAGCGTTGCAGGGTACAATGAGCAGTTCTTC; clone_size: NA; d_call: NA; v_call: TRBV29-1; j_call: TRBJ2-1
cdr3_aa: CASSLSTITDTQYF; cdr3_nt: TGCGCCAGCAGCTTATCGACCATTACAGATACGCAGTATTTT; clone_size: NA; d_call: NA; v_call: TRBV5-1; j_call: TRBJ2-3
cdr3_aa: CASSYGRTGELFF; cdr3_nt: TGTGCCAGCAGTTACGGGCGCACCGGGGAGCTGTTTTTT; clone_size: NA; d_call: NA; v_call: TRBV6-6; j_call: TRBJ2-2
cdr3_aa: CASSLHTSNYGQYF; cdr3_nt: TGTGCCAGCAGCTTACACACCTCTAACTACGGGCAGTACTTC; clone_size: NA; d_call: NA; v_call: TRBV7-2; j_call: TRBJ2-7
cdr3_aa: CASSQARKNTEAFF; cdr3_nt: TGTGCCAGCAGCCAAGCCAGGAAAAACACTGAAGCTTTCTTT; clone_size: NA; d_call: NA; v_call: TRBV14; j_call: TRBJ1-1
cdr3_aa: CASSFGGQNTEAFF; cdr3_nt: TGTGCCAGCAGCTTTGGGGGACAGAACACTGAAGCTTTCTTT; clone_size: once; d_call: NA; v_call: TRBV5-4; j_call: TRBJ1-1
cdr3_aa: CASSPRTLAGGVTDTQYF; cdr3_nt: TGTGCCAGCAGCCCCCGGACTCTAGCGGGAGGGGTCACAGATACGCAGTATTTT; clone_size: NA; d_call: TRBD2; v_call: TRBV7-6; j_call: TRBJ2-3
cdr3_aa: CASSPIAGVTDTQYF; cdr3_nt: TGTGCCAGCAGTCCAATAGCGGGAGTGACAGATACGCAGTATTTT; clone_size: NA; d_call: TRBD2; v_call: TRBV28; j_call: TRBJ2-3
cdr3_aa: CASSYSGLAGYNEQFF; cdr3_nt: TGTGCCAGCAGTTACTCGGGCCTAGCGGGTTACAATGAGCAGTTCTTC; clone_size: NA; d_call: TRBD2; v_call: TRBV6-6; j_call: TRBJ2-1
cdr3_aa: CASSPRIRGNEKLFF; cdr3_nt: TGTGCCAGCTCACCAAGGATCAGGGGGAATGAAAAACTGTTTTTT; clone_size: NA; d_call: TRBD1; v_call: TRBV18; j_call: TRBJ1-4
cdr3_aa: CSVDESNTEAFF; cdr3_nt: TGCAGCGTTGATGAGAGCAACACTGAAGCTTTCTTT; clone_size: NA; d_call: NA; v_call: TRBV29-1; j_call: TRBJ1-1
cdr3_aa: CSVARDRATYEQYF; cdr3_nt: TGCAGTGTGGCTCGGGACAGAGCGACCTACGAGCAGTACTTC; clone_size: NA; d_call: TRBD1; v_call: TRBV29-1; j_call: TRBJ2-7
cdr3_aa: CASSLGARDETQYF; cdr3_nt: TGTGCCAGCAGCTTGGGGGCCCGGGATGAGACCCAGTACTTC; clone_size: NA; d_call: NA; v_call: TRBV5-4; j_call: TRBJ2-5
cdr3_aa: CASSLIGANTGELFF; cdr3_nt: TGTGCCAGCAGCTTGATTGGAGCGAACACCGGGGAGCTGTTTTTT; clone_size: NA; d_call: NA; v_call: TRBV28; j_call: TRBJ2-2
cdr3_aa: CASGQGVWDTQYF; cdr3_nt: TGCGCCAGCGGACAGGGGGTTTGGGATACGCAGTATTTT; clone_size: NA; d_call: TRBD1; v_call: TRBV5-1; j_call: TRBJ2-3